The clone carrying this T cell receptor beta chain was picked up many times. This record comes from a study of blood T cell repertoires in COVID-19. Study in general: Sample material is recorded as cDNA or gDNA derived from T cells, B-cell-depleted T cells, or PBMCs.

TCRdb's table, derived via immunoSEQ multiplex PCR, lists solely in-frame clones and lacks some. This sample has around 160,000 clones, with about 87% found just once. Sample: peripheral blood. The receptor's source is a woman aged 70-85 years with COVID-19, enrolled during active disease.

CDR3 sequence: CASNTRGLDTEAFF. The CDR3 DNA reads TGTGCCAGCAATACTCGGGGGTTGGACACTGAAGCTTTCTTT. V usage is TRBV6-5 and J usage is TRBJ1-1; the D gene is possibly TRBD1 (5 bases). Germline V CDR1 and CDR2: MNHEY, SVGAGI. Trimming cost V 7 bases and J 3 bases, with 15 bases left between them. CDR3 length: 14 amino acids.